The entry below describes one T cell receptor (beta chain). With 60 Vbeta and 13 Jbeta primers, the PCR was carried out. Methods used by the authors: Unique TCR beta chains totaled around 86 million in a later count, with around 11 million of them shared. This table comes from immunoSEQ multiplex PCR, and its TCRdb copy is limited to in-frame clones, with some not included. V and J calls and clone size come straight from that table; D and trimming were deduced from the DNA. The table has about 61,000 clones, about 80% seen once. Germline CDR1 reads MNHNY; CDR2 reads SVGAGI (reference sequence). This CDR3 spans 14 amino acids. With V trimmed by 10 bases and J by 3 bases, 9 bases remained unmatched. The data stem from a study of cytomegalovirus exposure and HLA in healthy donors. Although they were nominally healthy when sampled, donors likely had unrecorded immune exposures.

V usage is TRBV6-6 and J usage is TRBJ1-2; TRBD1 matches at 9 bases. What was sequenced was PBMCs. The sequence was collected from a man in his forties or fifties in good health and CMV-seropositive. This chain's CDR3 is CATRTGASHYGYTF. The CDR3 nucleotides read TGTGCCACCCGGACAGGGGCTTCTCACTATGGCTACACCTTC.